The rows below give T cell receptor beta chains drawn from one sample of a study of blood T cell repertoires in COVID-19. Profiled with immunoSEQ multiplex PCR; TCRdb holds only in-frame clones, not every one. The sample records hundreds of thousands of clones, about 85% being singletons. Material for sequencing was PBMCs or T cells enriched from blood (not recorded which). These receptor sequences come from a woman aged 60-70 years who had recovered from COVID-19. CDR3s include the opening cysteine and the closing phenylalanine or tryptophan. A D gene is named only where the DNA matches it firmly. Clone size is given for some rows only: seen once, a few or many times, or a class if the clone is expanded.

TGTGCCAGCAGTGAAGGAGCCGGGACAGGGGGCTATGGCTACACCTTC CASSEGAGTGGYGYTF TRBV25-1 TRBD1 . TRBJ1-2
TGTGCCAGCAGTTGGACTAGGGGAGAGCAGTTCTTC CASSWTRGEQFF TRBV7-9 TRBD2 . TRBJ2-1
TGTGCCAGCAGTTCCGAAAACGGCTATGGCTACACCTTC CASSSENGYGYTF TRBV7-9 . . TRBJ1-2
TGTGCCAGCAGCTTACAGGGTCCGCAGTATTTT CASSLQGPQYF TRBV25-1 . . TRBJ2-3
TGTGCCTGGAGTGAACAGGGAAGGGCTGGTGCTGAAAAACTGTTTTTT CAWSEQGRAGAEKLFF TRBV30 . . TRBJ1-4
TGTGCCAGCAGTGGACTAGAGGGTCCCTACAATGAGCAGTTCTTC CASSGLEGPYNEQFF TRBV2 . . TRBJ2-1
TGTGCCAGCACCCAATACCCACAGGGCGGCACTGAAGCTTTCTTT CASTQYPQGGTEAFF TRBV19 . once TRBJ1-1
TGTGCCAGCAGCAACAGGGGGCGCACAGATACGCAGTATTTT CASSNRGRTDTQYF TRBV5-4 TRBD1 few TRBJ2-3
TGTGCCAGCAGTGCCGGGGGGAACGGGGACTTC CASSAGGNGDF TRBV2 TRBD2 . TRBJ2-7
TGTGCCAGCAGTTACTCGAGATCGGGTGGTGAGCAGTTCTTC CASSYSRSGGEQFF TRBV6-2/TRBV6-3 . . TRBJ2-1
TGCGCCAGCAGGGACAGGCCATCCTTCACAGCAGATACGCAGTATTTT CASRDRPSFTADTQYF TRBV5-1 TRBD1 few TRBJ2-3
TGTGCCAGCAGTCCTCCCCGAGGATCTAATGAAAAACTGTTTTTT CASSPPRGSNEKLFF TRBV28 . . TRBJ1-4
TGTGCCAGCAGCCAAGCACGGGGGGCTCTACACGAGCAGTACTTC CASSQARGALHEQYF TRBV3-1/TRBV3-2 . . TRBJ2-7
TGTGCCAGCAGTGAATTCGAGGGACTTTTCGATCAGCCCCAGCATTTT CASSEFEGLFDQPQHF TRBV2 . . TRBJ1-5
TGTGCCACCAGCAGAGCCCCTGTTACAGGGGGCTTTGAAAAACTGTTTTTT CATSRAPVTGGFEKLFF TRBV15 TRBD1 . TRBJ1-4
TGTGCCAGCAGTGAAGACAGGGTGAGTAACACCGGGGAGCTGTTTTTT CASSEDRVSNTGELFF TRBV6-1 . . TRBJ2-2
TGTGCCAGTAGTATCACGGCTAGATACGAGACCCAGTACTTC CASSITARYETQYF TRBV19 . . TRBJ2-5
TGCAGCGCCGGGACAGGATTTGAAGCTTTCTTT CSAGTGFEAFF TRBV29-1 TRBD1 . TRBJ1-1
TGTGCCAGCAGTCTAGCGGGGGGGCCGACAGATACGCAGTATTTT CASSLAGGPTDTQYF TRBV28 TRBD2 . TRBJ2-3
TGCAGCGTTCCGGGACACCGAAACACTGAAGCTTTCTTT CSVPGHRNTEAFF TRBV29-1 . . TRBJ1-1
TGTGCCAGTAGTGCCCGAGAGGGGAGGGACATGAACACTGAAGCTTTCTTT CASSAREGRDMNTEAFF TRBV19 . few TRBJ1-1
TGTGCCAGCAGCCAATCTTTCGGGACAAGGACAAACATTCAGTACTTC CASSQSFGTRTNIQYF TRBV14 . . TRBJ2-4
TGTGCCAGCAGCCTCTCCGGGCACGGACAGCTCTATCGCTACACCTTC CASSLSGHGQLYRYTF TRBV3-1/TRBV3-2 . . TRBJ1-2
TGTGCCAGTAGTATGCCCCGACAGGGGAGTCAGCCCCAGCATTTT CASSMPRQGSQPQHF TRBV19 TRBD1 . TRBJ1-5
TGTGCCAGCTCACCAGGGCGCTGGACTAGCACGGTGGAGACCCAGTACTTC CASSPGRWTSTVETQYF TRBV18 TRBD2 . TRBJ2-5